The entry below gives a single TCR beta chain sequence along with its context. There are 14 residues in the CDR3. J lost 6 bases, V lost 6 bases, and 9 bases had no gene match. This sample was taken from a study of T-cell memory formation after mild COVID-19. After 5'RACE with constant-segment primers, TCR alpha and TCR beta cDNA libraries carrying sample barcodes and UMIs were obtained. TCRdb itself ran the 5' RACE reads through MiXCR, one entry per CDR3 protein. The sample has a few hundred thousand distinct CDR3 sequences; 20% to 25% are singletons. Sequencing was carried out using PBMCs or a T cell subset sorted from them (not recorded which). This TCR was recovered from a man between 18 and 35 years old who had mild COVID-19 (a few samples of this study predate the infection). Cell type and time point are not known. J is TRBJ2-3 and V is TRBV12-3 or TRBV12-4, with 7 bases lining up with TRBD1. CDR3 in DNA: TGTGCCAGCAGCCGAACACAGGGGTCCGATACGCAGTATTTT. It translates to CASSRTQGSDTQYF.